This record covers a single T cell receptor (beta chain). As yet, its antigen is unknown. The sample originates from a study of shared clonotypes between healthy human individuals. Study summary: Per donor, CD8 memory used one plate, CD8 naive used two, CD4 memory used three and CD4 naive used three. General observations from the study: Non-shared clonotypes had lower generation probabilities than those shared by all four donors. Roughly 5% of naive CD4 clonotypes were shared across several donors.

TCRdb keeps only in-frame clones here, not all; method: immunoSEQ multiplex PCR. There are approximately 1.9 million clones in the sample; 85% to 95% occur only once, and about 1.6% lies in the top ten. CD45RO-negative CD8 cells positively selected for CCR7 made up the naive population, which excluded terminally differentiated effector memory CD45RA+ cells. The V end lost 8 bases, the J end lost 4 bases, and 13 bases lay between the germline ends. The length of the CDR3 is 13 residues. The germline V gene has CDR1 LNHDA and CDR2 SQIVND (reference sequence). The sequenced sample consisted of naive CD8+ T cells from PBMCs. The clonotype was recovered from a man aged 18-30 years in good health. Some clones in this sample may be carry-over from other donors' samples. This chain uses TRBV19 with TRBJ2-3; D may be TRBD2 (5 bases). The CDR3 is CASSGRDADTQYF. Here the CDR3 DNA reads TGTGCCAGTTCGGGAAGAGACGCAGATACGCAGTATTTT. The whole variable domain, filled in from reference TRBV19 and TRBJ2-3, reads DGGITQSPKYLFRKEGQNVTLSCEQNLNHDAMYWYRQDPGQGLRLIYYSQIVNDFQKGDIAEGYSVSREKKESFPLTVTSAQKNPTAFYLCASSGRDADTQYFGPGTRLTVL.